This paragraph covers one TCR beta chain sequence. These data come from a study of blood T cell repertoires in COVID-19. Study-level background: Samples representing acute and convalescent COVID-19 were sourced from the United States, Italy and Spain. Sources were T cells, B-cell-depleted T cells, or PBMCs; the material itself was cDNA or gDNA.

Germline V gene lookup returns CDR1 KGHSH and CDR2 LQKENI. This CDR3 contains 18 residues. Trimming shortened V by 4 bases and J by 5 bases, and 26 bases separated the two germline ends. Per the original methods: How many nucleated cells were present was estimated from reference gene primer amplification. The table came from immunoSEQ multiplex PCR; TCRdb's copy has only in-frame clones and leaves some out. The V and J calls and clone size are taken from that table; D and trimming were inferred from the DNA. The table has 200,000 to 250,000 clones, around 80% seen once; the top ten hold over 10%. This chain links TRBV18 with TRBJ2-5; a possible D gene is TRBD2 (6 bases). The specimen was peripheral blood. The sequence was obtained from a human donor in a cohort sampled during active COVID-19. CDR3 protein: CASSLAAPTSQGQETQYF. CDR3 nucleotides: TGTGCCAGCTCACTAGCGGCCCCGACATCCCAGGGCCAGGAGACCCAGTACTTC.